This is a list of T cell receptor beta chains from one sample in a study of T-cell reconstitution after alpha-beta-depleted transplantation in children. TCRdb itself ran the PCR reads through MiXCR, one entry per CDR3 protein. The sample has 200,000 to 250,000 distinct CDR3 sequences; about 9.2% are singletons. The specimen was PBMCs from the stem cell graft donor, collected from the stem cell graft. The source is a human donor who donated a stem cell graft to a child with acute lymphoblastic leukemia. The CDR3 runs from the conserved cysteine through the conserved F or W. A D gene is named only where the DNA matches it firmly. Where a row states a size, it is once, few, many or the class of an expanded clone; other rows omit it.

>many|TRBD2|TRBJ2-2|TRBV5-1
CASRGTSGANTGELFF
TGCGCCAGCAGGGGGACTAGCGGGGCTAACACCGGGGAGCTGTTTTTT
>few|NA|TRBJ1-5|TRBV4-2
CASSQDSLGPAVNQPQHF
TGTGCCAGCAGCCAAGATTCTTTGGGGCCCGCTGTAAATCAGCCCCAGCATTTT
>NA|NA|TRBJ1-1|TRBV12-3/TRBV12-4
CASSPLLSVTEAFF
TGTGCCAGCAGTCCCCTTCTTTCGGTCACTGAAGCTTTCTTT
>few|TRBD1|TRBJ1-4|TRBV4-3
CASSQDPTGQGATSNEKLFF
TGCGCCAGCAGCCAAGATCCGACCGGACAGGGGGCAACTTCTAATGAAAAACTGTTTTTT
>few|NA|TRBJ1-2|TRBV5-1
CASRTDPNYGYTF
TGCGCCAGCAGGACCGACCCCAACTATGGCTACACCTTC
>few|NA|TRBJ1-2|TRBV12-3/TRBV12-4
CASSFMGVSPLSGYTF
TGTGCCAGCAGTTTCATGGGGGTCAGCCCATTATCTGGCTACACCTTC
>few|NA|TRBJ1-1|TRBV12-3/TRBV12-4
CASSLEVGSGNTEAFF
TGTGCCAGCAGTCTAGAGGTAGGGTCGGGGAACACTGAAGCTTTCTTT
>many|TRBD1|TRBJ2-1|TRBV18
CASSLGQGDEQFF
TGTGCCAGCTCCCTAGGACAGGGCGATGAGCAGTTCTTC
>NA|TRBD1|TRBJ2-3|TRBV27
CASSPGTGEETDTQYF
TGTGCCAGCAGTCCCGGGACAGGGGAGGAGACAGATACGCAGTATTTT
>few|TRBD2|TRBJ2-7|TRBV3-1
CASSQTSGGWYEQYF
TGTGCCAGCAGCCAGACTAGCGGGGGTTGGTACGAGCAGTACTTC
>many|TRBD2|TRBJ2-2|TRBV4-1
CASSQDSGRGPGELFF
TGCGCCAGCAGCCAAGATTCAGGGAGGGGACCCGGGGAGCTGTTTTTT
>NA|TRBD2|TRBJ2-4|TRBV11-2
CASSPTIGTSGVWAKNIQYF
TGTGCCAGCAGCCCCACGATTGGGACTAGCGGGGTGTGGGCCAAAAACATTCAGTACTTC
>NA|NA|TRBJ2-1|TRBV7-9
CASSKRWGGQDYEQFF
TGTGCCAGCAGCAAACGCTGGGGAGGACAGGACTATGAGCAGTTCTTC
>NA|TRBD1|TRBJ2-4|TRBV4-1
CASSQELTGGYDIQYF
TGCGCCAGCAGCCAAGAGTTGACAGGGGGCTATGACATTCAGTACTTC
>NA|NA|TRBJ2-2|TRBV18
CASSPSGTNTGELFF
TGTGCCAGCTCCCCGTCGGGGACGAACACCGGGGAGCTGTTTTTT
>many|TRBD2|TRBJ2-7|TRBV12-3/TRBV12-4
CASSLGLAGPYEQYF
TGTGCCAGCAGTTTAGGACTAGCGGGGCCCTACGAGCAGTACTTC
>few|NA|TRBJ1-1|TRBV27
CASSSELPGVRAEAFF
TGTGCCAGCAGTTCAGAGCTACCTGGTGTTAGGGCTGAAGCTTTCTTT
>NA|NA|TRBJ1-2|TRBV9
CASSEGEYGYTF
TGTGCCAGCAGCGAGGGGGAATATGGCTACACCTTC
>few|NA|TRBJ2-1|TRBV20-1
CSARDLTKQFF
TGCAGTGCTAGAGATCTAACCAAGCAGTTCTTC
>few|TRBD1|TRBJ2-7|TRBV28
CASSSTGGGGGGGSSYEQYF
TGTGCCAGCAGTTCTACAGGGGGCGGGGGTGGTGGTGGTAGCTCCTACGAGCAGTACTTC
>few|TRBD2|TRBJ2-7|TRBV3-1
CASSTLSGAPLEQYF
TGTGCCAGCAGCACTCTTAGCGGGGCCCCCCTCGAGCAGTACTTC
>many|NA|TRBJ2-7|TRBV27
CASRPYAGGSNYEQYF
TGTGCCAGCAGACCTTATGCTGGGGGATCTAACTACGAGCAGTACTTC
>few|NA|TRBJ2-1|TRBV20-1
CSASWAGAFYNEQFF
TGCAGTGCTAGTTGGGCAGGGGCTTTCTACAATGAGCAGTTCTTC
>NA|NA|TRBJ2-5|TRBV11-2
CASSPLGIQETQYF
TGTGCCAGCAGCCCCCTGGGGATCCAAGAGACCCAGTACTTC
>few|TRBD1|TRBJ1-6|TRBV7-2
CASSSRDRGSPLHF
TGTGCCAGCAGCTCCCGGGACAGGGGTTCACCCCTCCACTTT
>few|NA|TRBJ1-4|TRBV3-1
CASSQSQLKEKLFF
TGTGCCAGCAGCCAATCGCAACTGAAAGAAAAACTGTTTTTT
>many|TRBD2|TRBJ2-3|TRBV7-2
CASSPSGGADTQYF
TGTGCCAGCAGCCCGAGCGGGGGGGCAGATACGCAGTATTTT
>NA|NA|TRBJ1-4|TRBV4-2
CASSPQTDGDNEKLFF
TGTGCCAGCAGCCCTCAAACGGACGGGGATAATGAAAAACTGTTTTTT
>many|TRBD2|TRBJ2-5|TRBV27
CASRMIGAGGRETQYF
TGTGCCAGCAGGATGATCGGAGCGGGGGGGAGAGAGACCCAGTACTTC
>few|NA|TRBJ2-2|TRBV6-5
CASSYSQSTGELFF
TGTGCCAGCAGTTACTCCCAGAGCACCGGGGAGCTGTTTTTT
>NA|TRBD1|TRBJ2-2|TRBV5-1
CASSFSGQGAYTGELFF
TGCGCCAGCAGCTTCAGCGGACAGGGGGCGTACACCGGGGAGCTGTTTTTT
>few|NA|TRBJ1-3|TRBV5-5
CASSERGLYSGNTIYF
TGTGCCAGCAGCGAGAGGGGATTATACTCTGGAAACACCATATATTTT
>few|TRBD2|TRBJ2-5|TRBV12-3/TRBV12-4
CASSLETSGGKTQYF
TGTGCCAGCAGTTTAGAAACTAGCGGGGGGAAGACCCAGTACTTC
>few|TRBD1|TRBJ2-2|TRBV12-3/TRBV12-4
CASRFDRENTGELFF
TGTGCCAGCAGATTCGACAGGGAGAACACCGGGGAGCTGTTTTTT
>many|NA|TRBJ2-7|TRBV20-1
CSAQSLGVDYEQYF
TGCAGTGCTCAGAGTTTAGGTGTGGACTACGAGCAGTACTTC
>NA|NA|TRBJ2-3|TRBV11-2
CASSLSGFYTDTQYF
TGTGCCAGCAGCTTAAGCGGGTTTTACACAGATACGCAGTATTTT